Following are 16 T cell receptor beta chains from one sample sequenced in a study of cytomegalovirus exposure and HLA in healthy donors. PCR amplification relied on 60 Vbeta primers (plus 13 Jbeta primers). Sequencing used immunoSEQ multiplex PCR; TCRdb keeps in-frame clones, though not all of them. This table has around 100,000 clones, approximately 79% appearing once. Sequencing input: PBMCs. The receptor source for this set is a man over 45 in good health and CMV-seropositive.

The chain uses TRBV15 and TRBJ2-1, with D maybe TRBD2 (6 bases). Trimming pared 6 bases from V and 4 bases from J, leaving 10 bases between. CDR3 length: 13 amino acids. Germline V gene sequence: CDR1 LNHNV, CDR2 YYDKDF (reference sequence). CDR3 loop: CATRRDAYNEQFF. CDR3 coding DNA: TGTGCCACCAGGCGGGACGCTTACAATGAGCAGTTCTTC.

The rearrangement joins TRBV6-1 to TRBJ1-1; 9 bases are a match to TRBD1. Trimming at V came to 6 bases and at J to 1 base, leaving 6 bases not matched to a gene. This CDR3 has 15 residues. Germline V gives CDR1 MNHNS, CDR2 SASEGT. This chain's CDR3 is CASRLQGAGNTEAFF. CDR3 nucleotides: TGTGCCAGCAGACTACAGGGGGCAGGGAACACTGAAGCTTTCTTT.

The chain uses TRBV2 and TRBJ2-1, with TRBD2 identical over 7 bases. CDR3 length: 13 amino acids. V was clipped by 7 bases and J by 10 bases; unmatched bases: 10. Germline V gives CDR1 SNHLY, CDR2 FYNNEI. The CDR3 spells CASNWRERGEQFF. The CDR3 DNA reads TGTGCCAGCAATTGGCGGGAGCGCGGGGAGCAGTTCTTC.

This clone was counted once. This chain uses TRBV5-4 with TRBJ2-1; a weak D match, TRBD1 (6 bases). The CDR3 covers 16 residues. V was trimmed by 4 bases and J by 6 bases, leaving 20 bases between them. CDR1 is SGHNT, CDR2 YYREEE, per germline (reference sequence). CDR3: CASSNDPVGAGNEQFF. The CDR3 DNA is TGTGCCAGCAGCAACGACCCCGTGGGGGCCGGCAATGAGCAGTTCTTC.

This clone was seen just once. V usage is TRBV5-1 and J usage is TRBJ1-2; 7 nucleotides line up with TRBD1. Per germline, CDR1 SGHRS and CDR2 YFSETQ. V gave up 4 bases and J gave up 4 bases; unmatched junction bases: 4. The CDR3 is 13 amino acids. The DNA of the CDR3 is TGCGCCAGCAGCCCGACAGGGACCTATGGCTACACCTTC. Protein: CASSPTGTYGYTF. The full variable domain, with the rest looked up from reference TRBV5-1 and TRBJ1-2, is KAGVTQTPRYLIKTRGQQVTLSCSPISGHRSVSWYQQTPGQGLQFLFEYFSETQRNKGNFPGRFSGRQFSNSRSEMNVSTLELGDSALYLCASSPTGTYGYTFGSGTRLTVV.

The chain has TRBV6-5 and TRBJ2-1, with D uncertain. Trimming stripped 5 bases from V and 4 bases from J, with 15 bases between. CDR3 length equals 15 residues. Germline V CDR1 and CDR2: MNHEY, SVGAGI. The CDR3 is CASSTNLPLYNEQFF. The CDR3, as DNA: TGTGCCAGCAGTACCAACCTACCCCTTTACAATGAGCAGTTCTTC.

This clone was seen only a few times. CDR3 in amino acids: CASSPRDRESNQPQHF. In DNA, the CDR3 is TGCGCCAGCAGCCCACGGGACAGGGAAAGCAATCAGCCCCAGCATTTT. The chain combines TRBV4-3 with TRBJ1-5; the match to TRBD1 covers 9 bases. The length of the CDR3 is 16 residues. V shed 4 bases, J shed 1 base, and the junction held 5 bases outside the gene matches. Germline-derived CDR1 and CDR2 are LGHNA and YSLEER.

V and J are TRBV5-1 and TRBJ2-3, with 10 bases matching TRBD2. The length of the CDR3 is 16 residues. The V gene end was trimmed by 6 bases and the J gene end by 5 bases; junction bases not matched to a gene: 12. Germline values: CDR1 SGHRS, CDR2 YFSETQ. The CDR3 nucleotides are TGCGCCAGCACCGACATTCTAGCGGGAGTGGAAGATACGCAGTATTTT. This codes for CASTDILAGVEDTQYF.

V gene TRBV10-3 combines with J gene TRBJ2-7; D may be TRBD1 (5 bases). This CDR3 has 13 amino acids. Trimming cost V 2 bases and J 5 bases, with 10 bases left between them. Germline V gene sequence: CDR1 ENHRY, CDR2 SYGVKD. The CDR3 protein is CAISEGAPDEQYF. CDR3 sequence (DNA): TGTGCCATCAGTGAGGGGGCCCCGGACGAGCAGTACTTC.

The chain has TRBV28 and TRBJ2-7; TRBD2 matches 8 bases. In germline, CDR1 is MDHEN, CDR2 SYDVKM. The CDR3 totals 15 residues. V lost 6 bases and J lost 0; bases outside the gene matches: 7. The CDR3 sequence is CASSQTSGSSYEQYF. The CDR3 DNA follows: TGTGCCAGCAGCCAAACTAGCGGCAGCTCCTACGAGCAGTACTTC.

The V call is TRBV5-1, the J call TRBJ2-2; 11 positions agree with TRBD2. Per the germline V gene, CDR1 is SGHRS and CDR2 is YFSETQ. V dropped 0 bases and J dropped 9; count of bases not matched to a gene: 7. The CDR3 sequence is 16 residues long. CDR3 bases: TGCGCCAGCAGCTTGGAACTAGCGGGAGTCCTCCGGGAGCTGTTTTTT. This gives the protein CASSLELAGVLRELFF. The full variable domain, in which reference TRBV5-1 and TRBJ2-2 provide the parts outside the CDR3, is KAGVTQTPRYLIKTRGQQVTLSCSPISGHRSVSWYQQTPGQGLQFLFEYFSETQRNKGNFPGRFSGRQFSNSRSEMNVSTLELGDSALYLCASSLELAGVLRELFFGEGSRLTVL.

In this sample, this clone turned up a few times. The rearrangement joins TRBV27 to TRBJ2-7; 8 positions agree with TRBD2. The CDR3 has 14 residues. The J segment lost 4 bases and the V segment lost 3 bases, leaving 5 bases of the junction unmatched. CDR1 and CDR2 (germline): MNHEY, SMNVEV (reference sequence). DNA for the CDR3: TGTGCCAGCAGTTTCGGGGGGGTGGGTTACGAGCAGTACTTC. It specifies CASSFGGVGYEQYF.

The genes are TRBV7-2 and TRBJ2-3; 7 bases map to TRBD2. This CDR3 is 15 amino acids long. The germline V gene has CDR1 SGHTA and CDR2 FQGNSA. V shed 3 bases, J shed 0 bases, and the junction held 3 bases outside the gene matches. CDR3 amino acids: CASSFLGRSTDTQYF. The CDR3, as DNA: TGTGCCAGCAGCTTCCTCGGGAGGAGCACAGATACGCAGTATTTT.

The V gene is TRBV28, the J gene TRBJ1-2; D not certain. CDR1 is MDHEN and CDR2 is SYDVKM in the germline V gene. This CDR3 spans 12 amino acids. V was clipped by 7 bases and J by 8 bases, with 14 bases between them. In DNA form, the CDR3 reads TGTGCCAGCATCGACTCCAATCTCGGCTACACCTTC. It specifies CASIDSNLGYTF.

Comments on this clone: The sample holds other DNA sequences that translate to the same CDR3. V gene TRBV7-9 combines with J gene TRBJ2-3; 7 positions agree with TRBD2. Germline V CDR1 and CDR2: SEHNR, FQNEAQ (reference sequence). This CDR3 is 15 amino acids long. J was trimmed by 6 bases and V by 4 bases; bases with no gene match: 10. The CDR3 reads CASSSGLAGADTQYF. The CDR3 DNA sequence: TGTGCCAGCAGCTCCGGACTGGCGGGAGCTGATACGCAGTATTTT.

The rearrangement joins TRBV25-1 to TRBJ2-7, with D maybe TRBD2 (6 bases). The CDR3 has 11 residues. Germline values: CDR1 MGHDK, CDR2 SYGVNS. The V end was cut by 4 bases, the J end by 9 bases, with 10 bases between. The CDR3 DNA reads TGTGCCAGCAGTGTAGGGACTGTGCAGTACTTC. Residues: CASSVGTVQYF.